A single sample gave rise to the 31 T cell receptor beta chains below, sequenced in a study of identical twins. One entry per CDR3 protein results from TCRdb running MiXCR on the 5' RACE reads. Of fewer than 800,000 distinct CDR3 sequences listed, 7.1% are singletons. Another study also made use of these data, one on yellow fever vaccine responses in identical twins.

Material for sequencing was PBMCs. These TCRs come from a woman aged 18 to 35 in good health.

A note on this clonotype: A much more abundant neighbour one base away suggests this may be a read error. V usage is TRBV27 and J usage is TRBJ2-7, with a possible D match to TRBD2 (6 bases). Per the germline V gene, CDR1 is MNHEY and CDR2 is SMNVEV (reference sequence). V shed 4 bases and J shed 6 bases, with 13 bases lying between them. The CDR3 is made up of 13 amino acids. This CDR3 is CASSWTTVGEQYF. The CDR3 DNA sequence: TGTGCCAGCAGTTGGACTACGGTCGGCGAGCAGTACTTC.

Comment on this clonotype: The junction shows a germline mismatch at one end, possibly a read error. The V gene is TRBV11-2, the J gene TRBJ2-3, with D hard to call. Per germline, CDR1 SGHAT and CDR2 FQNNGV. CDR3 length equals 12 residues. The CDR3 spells CASRLVADTQYF. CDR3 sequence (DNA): TGTGCCAGCAGATTAGTAGCAGATACGCAGTATTTT. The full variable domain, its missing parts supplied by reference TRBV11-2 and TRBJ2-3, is EAGVAQSPRYKIIEKRQSVAFWCNPISGHATLYWYQQILGQGPKLLIQFQNNGVVDDSQLPKDRFSAERLKGVDSTLKIQPAKLEDSAVYLCASRLVADTQYFGPGTRLTVL.

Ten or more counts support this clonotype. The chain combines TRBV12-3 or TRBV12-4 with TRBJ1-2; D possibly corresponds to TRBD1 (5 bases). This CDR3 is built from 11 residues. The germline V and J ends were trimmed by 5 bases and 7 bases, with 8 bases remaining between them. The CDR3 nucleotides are TGTGCCAGCAGTCTTGGGGCTGGCTACACCTTC. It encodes CASSLGAGYTF.

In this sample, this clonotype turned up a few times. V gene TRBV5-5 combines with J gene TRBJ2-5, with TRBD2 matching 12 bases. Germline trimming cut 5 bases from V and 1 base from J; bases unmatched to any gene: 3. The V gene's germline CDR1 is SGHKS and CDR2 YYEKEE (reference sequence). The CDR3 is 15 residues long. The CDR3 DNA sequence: TGTGCCAGCAGACGACTAGCGGGAGTCCAAGAGACCCAGTACTTC. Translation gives CASRRLAGVQETQYF.

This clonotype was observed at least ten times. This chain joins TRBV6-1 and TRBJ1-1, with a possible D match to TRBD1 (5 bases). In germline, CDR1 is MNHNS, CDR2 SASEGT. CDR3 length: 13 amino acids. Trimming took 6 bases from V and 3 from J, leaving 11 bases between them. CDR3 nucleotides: TGTGCCAGCAGAAAAAGGGGTGACACTGAAGCTTTCTTT. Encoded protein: CASRKRGDTEAFF.

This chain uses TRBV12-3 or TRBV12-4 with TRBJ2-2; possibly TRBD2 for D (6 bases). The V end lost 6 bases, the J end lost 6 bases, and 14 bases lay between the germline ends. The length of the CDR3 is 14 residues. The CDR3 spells CASSRGKLPGELFF. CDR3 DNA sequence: TGTGCCAGCAGCCGGGGGAAATTGCCCGGGGAGCTGTTTTTT.

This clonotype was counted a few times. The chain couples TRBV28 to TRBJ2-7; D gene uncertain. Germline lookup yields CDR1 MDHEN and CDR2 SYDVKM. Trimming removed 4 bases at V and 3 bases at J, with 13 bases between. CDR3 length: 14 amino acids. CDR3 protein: CASSSQPWDYEQYV. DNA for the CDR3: TGTGCCAGCAGTTCTCAGCCCTGGGACTACGAGCAGTACGTC.

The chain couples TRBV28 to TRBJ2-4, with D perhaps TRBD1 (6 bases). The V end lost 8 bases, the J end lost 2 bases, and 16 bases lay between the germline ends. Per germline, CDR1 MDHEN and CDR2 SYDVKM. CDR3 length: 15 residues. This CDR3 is CASALPGVSKNIQYF. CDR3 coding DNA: TGTGCCAGCGCCCTCCCAGGGGTTTCCAAAAACATTCAGTACTTC.

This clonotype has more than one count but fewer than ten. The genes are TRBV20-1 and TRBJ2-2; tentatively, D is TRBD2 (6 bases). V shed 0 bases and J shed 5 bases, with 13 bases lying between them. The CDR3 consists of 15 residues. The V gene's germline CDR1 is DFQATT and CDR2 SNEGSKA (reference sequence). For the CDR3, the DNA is TGCAGTGCTAGAGATTCCGGAAGCGGGACCGGGGAGCTGTTTTTT. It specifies CSARDSGSGTGELFF.

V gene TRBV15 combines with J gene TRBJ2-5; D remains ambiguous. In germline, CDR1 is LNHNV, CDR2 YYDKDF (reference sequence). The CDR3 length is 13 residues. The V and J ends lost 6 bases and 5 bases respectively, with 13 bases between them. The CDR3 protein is CATRSIVSETQYF. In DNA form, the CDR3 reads TGTGCCACCAGAAGTATCGTATCGGAGACCCAGTACTTC.

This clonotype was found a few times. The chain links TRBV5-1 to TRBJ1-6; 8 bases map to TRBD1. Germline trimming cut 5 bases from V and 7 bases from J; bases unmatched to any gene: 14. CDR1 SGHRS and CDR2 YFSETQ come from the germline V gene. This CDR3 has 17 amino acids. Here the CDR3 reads CASRTGQGLMGNSPLHF. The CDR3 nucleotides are TGCGCCAGCAGGACCGGACAGGGTCTGATGGGAAATTCACCCCTCCACTTT.

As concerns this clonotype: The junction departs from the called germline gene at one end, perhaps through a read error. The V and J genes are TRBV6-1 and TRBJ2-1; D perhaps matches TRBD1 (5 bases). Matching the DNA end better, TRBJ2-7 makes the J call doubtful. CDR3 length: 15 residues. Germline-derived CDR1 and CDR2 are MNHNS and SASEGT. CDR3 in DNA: TGTGCCAGCGGTGAAGGGCCAGGGAACTACAATGAGCAGTACTTC. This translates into CASGEGPGNYNEQYF.

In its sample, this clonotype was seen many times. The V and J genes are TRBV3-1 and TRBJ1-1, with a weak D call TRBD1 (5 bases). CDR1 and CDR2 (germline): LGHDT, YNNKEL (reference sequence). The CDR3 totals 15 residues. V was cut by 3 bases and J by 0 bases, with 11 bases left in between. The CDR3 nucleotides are TGTGCCAGCAGCCATTCGGGGGTTGTGAACACTGAAGCTTTCTTT. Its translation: CASSHSGVVNTEAFF.

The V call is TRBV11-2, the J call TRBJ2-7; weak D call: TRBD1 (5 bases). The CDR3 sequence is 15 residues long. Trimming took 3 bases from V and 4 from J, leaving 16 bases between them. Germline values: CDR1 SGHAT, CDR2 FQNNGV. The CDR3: CASSFEGTGIYEQYF. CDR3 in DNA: TGTGCCAGCAGCTTCGAAGGAACAGGTATTTACGAGCAGTACTTC.

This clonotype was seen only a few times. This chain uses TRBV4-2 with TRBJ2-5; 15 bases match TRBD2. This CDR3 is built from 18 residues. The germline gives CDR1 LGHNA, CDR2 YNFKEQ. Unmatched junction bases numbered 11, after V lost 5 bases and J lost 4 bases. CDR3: CASSTRTSGGVVGETQYF. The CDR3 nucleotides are TGTGCCAGCAGCACAAGGACTAGCGGGGGGGTGGTGGGAGAGACCCAGTACTTC.

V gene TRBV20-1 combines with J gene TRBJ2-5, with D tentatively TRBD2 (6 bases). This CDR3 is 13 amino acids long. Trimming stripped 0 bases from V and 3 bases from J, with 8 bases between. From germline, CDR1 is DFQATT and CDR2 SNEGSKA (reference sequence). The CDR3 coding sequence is TGCAGTGCTAGAGAAGGAGGGGAAGAGACCCAGTACTTC. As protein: CSAREGGEETQYF.

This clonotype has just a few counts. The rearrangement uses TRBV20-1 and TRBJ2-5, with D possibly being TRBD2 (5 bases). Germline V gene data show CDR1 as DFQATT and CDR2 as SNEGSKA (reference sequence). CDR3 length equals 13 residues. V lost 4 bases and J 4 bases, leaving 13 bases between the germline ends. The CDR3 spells CSAKDSRGETQYF. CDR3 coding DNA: TGCAGTGCTAAGGACTCTCGGGGAGAGACCCAGTACTTC.

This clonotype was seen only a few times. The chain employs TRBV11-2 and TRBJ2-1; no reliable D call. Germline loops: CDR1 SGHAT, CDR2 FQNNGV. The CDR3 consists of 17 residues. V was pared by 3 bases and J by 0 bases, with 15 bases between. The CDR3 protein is CASSLNPTSSSYNEQFF. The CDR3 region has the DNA TGTGCCAGCAGCTTGAACCCAACTTCGAGCTCCTACAATGAGCAGTTCTTC.

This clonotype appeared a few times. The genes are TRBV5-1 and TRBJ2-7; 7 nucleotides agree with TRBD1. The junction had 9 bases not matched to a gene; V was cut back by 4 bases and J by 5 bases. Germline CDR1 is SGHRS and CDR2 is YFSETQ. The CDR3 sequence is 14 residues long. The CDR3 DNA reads TGCGCCAGCAGCCTTGGGACAGCTGTGAACGAGCAGTACTTC. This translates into CASSLGTAVNEQYF.

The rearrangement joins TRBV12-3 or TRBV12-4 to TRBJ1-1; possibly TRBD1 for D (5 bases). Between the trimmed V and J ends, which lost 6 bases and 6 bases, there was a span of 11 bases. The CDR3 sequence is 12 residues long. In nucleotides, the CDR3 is TGTGCCAGCAGCCCGGGACGCCCTGAAGCTTTCTTT. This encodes CASSPGRPEAFF.

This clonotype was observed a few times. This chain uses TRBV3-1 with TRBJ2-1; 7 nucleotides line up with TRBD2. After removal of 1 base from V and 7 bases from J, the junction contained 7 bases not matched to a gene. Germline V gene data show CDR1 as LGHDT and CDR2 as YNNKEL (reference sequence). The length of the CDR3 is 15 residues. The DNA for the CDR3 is TGTGCCAGCAGCCAAGTTGGGGAGGGAAAGAATGAGCAGTTCTTC. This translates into CASSQVGEGKNEQFF.

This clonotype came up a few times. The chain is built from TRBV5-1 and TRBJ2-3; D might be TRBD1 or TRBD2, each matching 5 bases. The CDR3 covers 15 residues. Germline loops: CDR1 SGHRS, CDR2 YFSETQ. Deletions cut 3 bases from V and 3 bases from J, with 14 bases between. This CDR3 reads CASSSRGVSTDTQYF. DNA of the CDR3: TGCGCCAGCAGCTCCCGAGGGGTCTCAACAGATACGCAGTATTTT.

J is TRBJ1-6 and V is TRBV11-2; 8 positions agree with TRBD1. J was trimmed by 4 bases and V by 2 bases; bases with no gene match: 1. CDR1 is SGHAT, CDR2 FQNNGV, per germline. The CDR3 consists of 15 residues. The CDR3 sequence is CASSLTGGYNSPLHF. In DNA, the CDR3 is TGTGCCAGCAGCTTAACAGGGGGATATAATTCACCCCTCCACTTT.

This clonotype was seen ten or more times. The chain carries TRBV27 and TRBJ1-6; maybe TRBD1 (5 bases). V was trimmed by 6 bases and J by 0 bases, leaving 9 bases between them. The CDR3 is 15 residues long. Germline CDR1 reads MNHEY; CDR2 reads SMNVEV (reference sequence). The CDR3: CASRWGDSYNSPLHF. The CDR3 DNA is TGTGCCAGCAGGTGGGGGGACTCCTATAATTCACCCCTCCACTTT.

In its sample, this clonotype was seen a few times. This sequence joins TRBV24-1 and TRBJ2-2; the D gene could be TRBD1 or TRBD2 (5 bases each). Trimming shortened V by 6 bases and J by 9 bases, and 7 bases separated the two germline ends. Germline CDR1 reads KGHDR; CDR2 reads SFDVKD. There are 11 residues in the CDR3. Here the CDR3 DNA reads TGTGCCACCAGTAGGGGACGGGAGCTGTTTTTT. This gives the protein CATSRGRELFF.

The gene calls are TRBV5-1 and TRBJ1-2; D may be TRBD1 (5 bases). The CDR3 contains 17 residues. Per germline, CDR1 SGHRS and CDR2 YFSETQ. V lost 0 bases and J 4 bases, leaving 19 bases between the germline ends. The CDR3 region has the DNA TGCGCCAGCAGCTTGGCCTCGATTGGCGACAGCCCCTATGGCTACACCTTC. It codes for CASSLASIGDSPYGYTF. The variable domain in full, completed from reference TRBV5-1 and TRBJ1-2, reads KAGVTQTPRYLIKTRGQQVTLSCSPISGHRSVSWYQQTPGQGLQFLFEYFSETQRNKGNFPGRFSGRQFSNSRSEMNVSTLELGDSALYLCASSLASIGDSPYGYTFGSGTRLTVV.

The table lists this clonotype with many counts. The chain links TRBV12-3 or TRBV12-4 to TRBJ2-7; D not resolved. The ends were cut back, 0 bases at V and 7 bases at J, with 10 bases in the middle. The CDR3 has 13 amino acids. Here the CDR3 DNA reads TGTGCCAGCAGTTTAGCGTTACGCCTGGAGCAGTACTTC. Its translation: CASSLALRLEQYF.

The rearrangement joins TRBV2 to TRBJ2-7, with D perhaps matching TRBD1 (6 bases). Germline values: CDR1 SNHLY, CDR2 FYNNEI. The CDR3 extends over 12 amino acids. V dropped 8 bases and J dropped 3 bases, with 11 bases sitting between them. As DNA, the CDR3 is TGTGCCAGCGAGAGGACAGTCTACGAGCAGTACGTC. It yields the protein CASERTVYEQYV.

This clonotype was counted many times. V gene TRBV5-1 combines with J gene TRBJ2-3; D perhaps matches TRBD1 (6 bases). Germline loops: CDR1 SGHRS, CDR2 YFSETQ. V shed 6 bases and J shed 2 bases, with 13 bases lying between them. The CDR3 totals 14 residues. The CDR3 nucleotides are TGCGCCAGCAAGGGGGACGGATCCACAGATACGCAGTATTTT. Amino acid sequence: CASKGDGSTDTQYF.

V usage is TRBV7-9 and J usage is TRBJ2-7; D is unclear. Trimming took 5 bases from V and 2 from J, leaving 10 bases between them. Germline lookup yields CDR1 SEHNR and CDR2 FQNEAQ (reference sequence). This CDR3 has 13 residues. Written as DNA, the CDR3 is TGTGCCAGCAGCCACGGCTACCCCTACGAGCAGTACTTC. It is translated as CASSHGYPYEQYF.

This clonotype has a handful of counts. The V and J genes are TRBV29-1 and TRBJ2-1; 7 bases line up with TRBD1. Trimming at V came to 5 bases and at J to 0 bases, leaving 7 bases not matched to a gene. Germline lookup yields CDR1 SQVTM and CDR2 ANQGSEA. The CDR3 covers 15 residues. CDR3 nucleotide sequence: TGCAGCGTTCTAACAGGGGTAAGCTCCTACAATGAGCAGTTCTTC. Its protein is CSVLTGVSSYNEQFF.